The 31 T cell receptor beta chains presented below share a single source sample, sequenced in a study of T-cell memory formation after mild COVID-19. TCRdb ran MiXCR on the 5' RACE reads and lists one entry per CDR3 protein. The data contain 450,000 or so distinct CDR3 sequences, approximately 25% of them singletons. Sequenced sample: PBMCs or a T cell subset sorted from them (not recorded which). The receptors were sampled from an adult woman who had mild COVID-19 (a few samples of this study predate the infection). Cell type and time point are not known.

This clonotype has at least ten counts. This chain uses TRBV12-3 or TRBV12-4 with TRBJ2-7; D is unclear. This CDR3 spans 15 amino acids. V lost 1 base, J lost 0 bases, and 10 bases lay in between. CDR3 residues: CASSLGGRSSYEQYF. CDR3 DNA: TGTGCCAGCAGTTTAGGGGGAAGGAGCTCCTACGAGCAGTACTTC.

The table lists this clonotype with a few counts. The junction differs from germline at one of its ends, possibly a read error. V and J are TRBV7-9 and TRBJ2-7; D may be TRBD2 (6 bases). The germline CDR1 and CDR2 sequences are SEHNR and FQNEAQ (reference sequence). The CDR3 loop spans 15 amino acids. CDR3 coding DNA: TGTGCCAGCAGCTTAGGGGGAGGCCCCTCCGACGAGCAGTACTTC. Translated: CASSLGGGPSDEQYF. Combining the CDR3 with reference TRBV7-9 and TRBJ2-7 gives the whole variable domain DTGVSQNPRHKITKRGQNVTFRCDPISEHNRLYWYRQTLGQGPEFLTYFQNEAQLEKSRLLSDRFSAERPKGSFSTLEIQRTEQGDSAMYLCASSLGGGPSDEQYFGPGTRLTVT.

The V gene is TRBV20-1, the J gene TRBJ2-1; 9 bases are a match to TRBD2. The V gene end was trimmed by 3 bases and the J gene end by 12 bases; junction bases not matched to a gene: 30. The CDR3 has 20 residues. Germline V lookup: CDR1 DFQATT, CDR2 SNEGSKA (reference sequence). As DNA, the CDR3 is TGCAGTGCTAGTAGTAGCTACTTTACTGGGACTAGCAGTTTCGCCTCTGGGCAGTTCTTC. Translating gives CSASSSYFTGTSSFASGQFF.

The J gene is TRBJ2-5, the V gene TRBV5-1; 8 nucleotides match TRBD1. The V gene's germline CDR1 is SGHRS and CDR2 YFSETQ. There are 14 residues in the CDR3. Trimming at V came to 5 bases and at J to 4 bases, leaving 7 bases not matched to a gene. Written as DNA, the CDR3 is TGCGCCAGCAGGGTGGACAGGGCCAGAGAGACCCAGTACTTC. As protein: CASRVDRARETQYF.

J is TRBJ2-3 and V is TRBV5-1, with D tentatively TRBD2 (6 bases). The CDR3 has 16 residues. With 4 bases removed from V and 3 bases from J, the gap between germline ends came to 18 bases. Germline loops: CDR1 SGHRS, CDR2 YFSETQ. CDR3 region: CASSPQLYRGTDTQYF. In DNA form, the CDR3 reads TGCGCCAGCAGCCCCCAGCTCTACCGGGGGACAGATACGCAGTATTTT.

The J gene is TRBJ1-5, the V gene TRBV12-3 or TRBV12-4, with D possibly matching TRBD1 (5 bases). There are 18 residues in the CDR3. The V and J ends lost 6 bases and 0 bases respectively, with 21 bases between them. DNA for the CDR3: TGTGCCAGCAGCAAGACAGTCGCAAGATCCAATAGCAATCAGCCCCAGCATTTT. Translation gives CASSKTVARSNSNQPQHF.

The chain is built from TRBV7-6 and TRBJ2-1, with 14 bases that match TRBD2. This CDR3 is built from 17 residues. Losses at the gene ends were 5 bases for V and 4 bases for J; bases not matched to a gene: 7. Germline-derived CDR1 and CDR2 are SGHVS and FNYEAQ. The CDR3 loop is CASSPGLAGAIYNEQFF. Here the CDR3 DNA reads TGTGCCAGCAGCCCGGGACTAGCGGGGGCTATTTACAATGAGCAGTTCTTC.

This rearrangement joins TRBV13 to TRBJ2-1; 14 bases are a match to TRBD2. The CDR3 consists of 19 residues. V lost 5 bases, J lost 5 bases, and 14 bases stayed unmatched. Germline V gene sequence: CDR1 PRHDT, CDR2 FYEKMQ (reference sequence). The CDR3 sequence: CASSVKTSGRAQRDNEQFF. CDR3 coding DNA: TGTGCCAGCAGCGTAAAGACTAGCGGGAGGGCCCAGAGGGACAATGAGCAGTTCTTC.

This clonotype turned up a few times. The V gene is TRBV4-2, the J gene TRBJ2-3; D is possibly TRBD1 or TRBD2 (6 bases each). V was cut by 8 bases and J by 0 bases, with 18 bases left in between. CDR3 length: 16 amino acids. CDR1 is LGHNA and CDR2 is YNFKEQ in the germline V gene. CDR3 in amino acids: CASHEGGRYSTDTQYF. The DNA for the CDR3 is TGTGCCAGCCACGAGGGGGGAAGGTATAGCACAGATACGCAGTATTTT.

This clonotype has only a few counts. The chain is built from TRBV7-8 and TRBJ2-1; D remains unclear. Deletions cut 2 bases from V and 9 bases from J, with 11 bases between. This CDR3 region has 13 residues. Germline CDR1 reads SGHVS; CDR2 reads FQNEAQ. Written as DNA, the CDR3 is TGTGCCAGCAGCTTATCGACGGGCGGTGAGCAGTTCTTC. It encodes CASSLSTGGEQFF.

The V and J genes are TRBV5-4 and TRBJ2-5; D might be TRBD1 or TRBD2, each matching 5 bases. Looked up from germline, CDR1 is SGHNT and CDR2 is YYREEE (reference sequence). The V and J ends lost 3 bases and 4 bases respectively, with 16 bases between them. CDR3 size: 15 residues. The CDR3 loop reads CASSSGTASGETQYF. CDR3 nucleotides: TGTGCCAGCAGCTCCGGGACGGCCTCAGGAGAGACCCAGTACTTC.

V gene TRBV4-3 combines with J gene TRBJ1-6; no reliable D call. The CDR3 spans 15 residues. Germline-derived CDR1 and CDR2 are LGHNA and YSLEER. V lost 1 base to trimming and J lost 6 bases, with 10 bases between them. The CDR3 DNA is TGCGCCAGCAGCCAAGGATTGGTGGGTAATTCACCCCTCCACTTT. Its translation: CASSQGLVGNSPLHF.

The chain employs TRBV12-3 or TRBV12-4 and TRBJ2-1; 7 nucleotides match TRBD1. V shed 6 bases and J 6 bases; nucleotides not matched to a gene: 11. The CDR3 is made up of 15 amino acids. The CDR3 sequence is CASSHGQVVINEQFF. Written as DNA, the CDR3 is TGTGCCAGCAGCCATGGACAGGTGGTTATCAATGAGCAGTTCTTC.

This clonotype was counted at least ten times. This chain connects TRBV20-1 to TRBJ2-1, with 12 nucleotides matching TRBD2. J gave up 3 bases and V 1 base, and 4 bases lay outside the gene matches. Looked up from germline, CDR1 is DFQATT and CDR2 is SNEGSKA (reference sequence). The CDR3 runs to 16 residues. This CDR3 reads CSARGWTSGNYNEQFF. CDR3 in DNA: TGCAGTGCTAGAGGTTGGACTAGCGGGAACTACAATGAGCAGTTCTTC.

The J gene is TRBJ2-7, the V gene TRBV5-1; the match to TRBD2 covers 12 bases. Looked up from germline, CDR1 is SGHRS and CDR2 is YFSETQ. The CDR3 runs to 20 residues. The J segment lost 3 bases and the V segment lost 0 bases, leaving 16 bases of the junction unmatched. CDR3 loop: CASSLAPTSGRGGRGYEQYF. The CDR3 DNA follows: TGCGCCAGCAGCTTGGCCCCGACTAGCGGGAGAGGGGGAAGAGGCTACGAGCAGTACTTC.

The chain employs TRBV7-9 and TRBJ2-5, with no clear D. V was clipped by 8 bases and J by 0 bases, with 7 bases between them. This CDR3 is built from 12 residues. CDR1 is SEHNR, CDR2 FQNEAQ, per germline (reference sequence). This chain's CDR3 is CASGRDQETQYF. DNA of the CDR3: TGTGCCAGCGGTCGGGACCAAGAGACCCAGTACTTC.

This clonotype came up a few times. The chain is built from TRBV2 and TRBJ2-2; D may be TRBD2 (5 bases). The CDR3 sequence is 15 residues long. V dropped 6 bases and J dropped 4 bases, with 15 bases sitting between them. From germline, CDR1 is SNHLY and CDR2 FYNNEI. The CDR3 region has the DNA TGTGCCAGCAGCGGACTGGCGCAATTCACCGGGGAGCTGTTTTTT. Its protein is CASSGLAQFTGELFF. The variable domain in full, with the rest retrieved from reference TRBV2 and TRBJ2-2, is EPEVTQTPSHQVTQMGQEVILRCVPISNHLYFYWYRQILGQKVEFLVSFYNNEISEKSEIFDDQFSVERPDGSNFTLKIRSTKLEDSAMYFCASSGLAQFTGELFFGEGSRLTVL.

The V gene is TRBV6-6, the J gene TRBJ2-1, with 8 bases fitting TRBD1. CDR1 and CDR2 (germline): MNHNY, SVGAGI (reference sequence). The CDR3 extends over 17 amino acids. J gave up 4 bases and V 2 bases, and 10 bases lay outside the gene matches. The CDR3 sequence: CASSYDHRQGRYNEQFF. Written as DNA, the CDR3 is TGTGCCAGCAGTTACGATCATAGACAGGGGCGATACAATGAGCAGTTCTTC.

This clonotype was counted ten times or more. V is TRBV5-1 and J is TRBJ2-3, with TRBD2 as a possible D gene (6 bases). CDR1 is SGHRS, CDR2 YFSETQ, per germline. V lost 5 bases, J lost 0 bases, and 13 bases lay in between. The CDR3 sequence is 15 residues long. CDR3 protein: CASRLGGPSTDTQYF. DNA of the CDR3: TGCGCCAGCAGGCTCGGGGGTCCTAGCACAGATACGCAGTATTTT.

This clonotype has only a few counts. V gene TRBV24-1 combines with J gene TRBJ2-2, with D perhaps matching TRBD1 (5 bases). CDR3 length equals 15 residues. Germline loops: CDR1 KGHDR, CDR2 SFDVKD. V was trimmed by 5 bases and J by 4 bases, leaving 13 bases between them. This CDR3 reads CATSAVGPATGELFF. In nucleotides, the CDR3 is TGTGCCACCAGTGCCGTGGGGCCCGCCACCGGGGAGCTGTTTTTT.

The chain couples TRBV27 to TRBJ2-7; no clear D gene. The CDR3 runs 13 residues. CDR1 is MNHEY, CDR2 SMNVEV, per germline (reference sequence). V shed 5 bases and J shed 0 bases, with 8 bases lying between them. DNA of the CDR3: TGTGCCAGCAGTCCTTTCAGCTCCTACGAGCAGTACTTC. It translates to CASSPFSSYEQYF.

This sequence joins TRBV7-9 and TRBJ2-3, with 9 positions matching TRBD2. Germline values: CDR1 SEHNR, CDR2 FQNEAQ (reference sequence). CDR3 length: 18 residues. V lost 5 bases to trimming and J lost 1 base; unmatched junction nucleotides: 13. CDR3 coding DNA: TGTGCCAGCAGCCCCCTAGGAGGTTTAGCGGGGGGCACAGATACGCAGTATTTT. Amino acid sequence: CASSPLGGLAGGTDTQYF.

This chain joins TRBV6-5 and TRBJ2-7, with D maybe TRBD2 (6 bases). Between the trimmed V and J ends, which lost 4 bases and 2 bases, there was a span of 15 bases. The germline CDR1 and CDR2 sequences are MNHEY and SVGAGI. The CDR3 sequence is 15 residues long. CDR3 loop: CASSFFPPGAYEQYF. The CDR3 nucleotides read TGTGCCAGCAGTTTCTTCCCTCCGGGAGCCTACGAGCAGTACTTC.

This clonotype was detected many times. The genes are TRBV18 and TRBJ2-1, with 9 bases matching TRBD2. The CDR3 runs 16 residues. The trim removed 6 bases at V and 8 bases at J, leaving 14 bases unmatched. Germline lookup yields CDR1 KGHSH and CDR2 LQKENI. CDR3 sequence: CASSRRDSGSFYEQFF. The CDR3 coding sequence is TGTGCCAGCTCCCGTCGTGATAGCGGGAGTTTCTATGAGCAGTTCTTC.

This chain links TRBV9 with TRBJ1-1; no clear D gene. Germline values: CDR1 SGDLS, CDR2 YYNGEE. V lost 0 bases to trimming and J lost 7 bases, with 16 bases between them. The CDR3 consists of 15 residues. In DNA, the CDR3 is TGTGCCAGCAGCGTAGGCGGTTTTCGTTTTGGTGAAGCTTTCTTT. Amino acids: CASSVGGFRFGEAFF. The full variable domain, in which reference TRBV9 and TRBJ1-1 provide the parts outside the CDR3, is DSGVTQTPKHLITATGQRVTLRCSPRSGDLSVYWYQQSLDQGLQFLIQYYNGEERAKGNILERFSAQQFPDLHSELNLSSLELGDSALYFCASSVGGFRFGEAFFGQGTRLTVV.

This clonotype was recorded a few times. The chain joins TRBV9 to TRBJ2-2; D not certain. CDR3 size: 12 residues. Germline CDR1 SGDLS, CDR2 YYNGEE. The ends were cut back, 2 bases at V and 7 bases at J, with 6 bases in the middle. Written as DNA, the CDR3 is TGTGCCAGCAGCGTTGTTCACGGGGAGCTGTTTTTT. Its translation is CASSVVHGELFF. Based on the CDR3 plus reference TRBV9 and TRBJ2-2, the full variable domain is DSGVTQTPKHLITATGQRVTLRCSPRSGDLSVYWYQQSLDQGLQFLIQYYNGEERAKGNILERFSAQQFPDLHSELNLSSLELGDSALYFCASSVVHGELFFGEGSRLTVL.

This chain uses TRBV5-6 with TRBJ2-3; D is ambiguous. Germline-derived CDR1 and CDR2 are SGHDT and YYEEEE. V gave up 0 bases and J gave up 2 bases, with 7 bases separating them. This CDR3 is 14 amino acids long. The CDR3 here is CASSLGTFTDTQYF. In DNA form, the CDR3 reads TGTGCCAGCAGCTTGGGGACCTTCACAGATACGCAGTATTTT.

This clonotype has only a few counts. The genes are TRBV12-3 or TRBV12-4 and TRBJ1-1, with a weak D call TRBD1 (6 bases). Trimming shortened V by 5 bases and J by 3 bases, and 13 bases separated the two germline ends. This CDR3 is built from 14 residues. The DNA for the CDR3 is TGTGCCAGCAGTGCACAGGGATTGGACACTGAAGCTTTCTTT. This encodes CASSAQGLDTEAFF.

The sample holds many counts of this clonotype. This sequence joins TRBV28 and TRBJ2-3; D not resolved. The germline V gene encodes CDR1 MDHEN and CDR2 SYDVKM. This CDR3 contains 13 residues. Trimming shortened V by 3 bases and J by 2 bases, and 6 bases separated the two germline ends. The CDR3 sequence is CASSLGNTDTQYF. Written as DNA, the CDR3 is TGTGCCAGCAGTTTGGGCAACACAGATACGCAGTATTTT.

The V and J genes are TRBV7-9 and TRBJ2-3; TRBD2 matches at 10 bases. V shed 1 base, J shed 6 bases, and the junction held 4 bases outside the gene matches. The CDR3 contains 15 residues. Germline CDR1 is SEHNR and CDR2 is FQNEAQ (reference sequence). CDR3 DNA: TGTGCCAGCAGCTTAGGGGGACTAGCGTGGGATACGCAGTATTTT. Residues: CASSLGGLAWDTQYF.

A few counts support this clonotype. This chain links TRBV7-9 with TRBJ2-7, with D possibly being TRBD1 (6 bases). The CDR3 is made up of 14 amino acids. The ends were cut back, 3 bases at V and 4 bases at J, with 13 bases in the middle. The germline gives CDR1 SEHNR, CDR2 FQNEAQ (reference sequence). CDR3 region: CASSLAATGYEQYF. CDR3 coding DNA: TGTGCCAGCAGCTTGGCGGCGACAGGTTACGAGCAGTACTTC.